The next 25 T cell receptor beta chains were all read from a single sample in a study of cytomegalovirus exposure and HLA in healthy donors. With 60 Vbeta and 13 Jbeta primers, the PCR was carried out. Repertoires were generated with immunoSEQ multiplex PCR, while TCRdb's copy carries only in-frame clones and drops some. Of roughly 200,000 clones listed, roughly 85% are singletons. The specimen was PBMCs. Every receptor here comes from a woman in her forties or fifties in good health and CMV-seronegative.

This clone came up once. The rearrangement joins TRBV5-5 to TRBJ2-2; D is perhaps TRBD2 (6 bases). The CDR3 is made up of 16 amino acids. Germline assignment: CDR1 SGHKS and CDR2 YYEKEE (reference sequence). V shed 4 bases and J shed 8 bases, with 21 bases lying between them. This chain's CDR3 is CASSHTFDSRGGELFF. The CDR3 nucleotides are TGTGCCAGCAGCCACACCTTCGACAGTCGGGGGGGGGAGCTGTTTTTT.

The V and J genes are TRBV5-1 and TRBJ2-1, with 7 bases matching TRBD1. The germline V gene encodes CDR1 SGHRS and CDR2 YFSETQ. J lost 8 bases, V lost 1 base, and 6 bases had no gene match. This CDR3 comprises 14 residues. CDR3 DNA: TGCGCCAGCAGCTTGATAGGGGGCTTCGATGAGCAGTTCTTC. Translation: CASSLIGGFDEQFF.

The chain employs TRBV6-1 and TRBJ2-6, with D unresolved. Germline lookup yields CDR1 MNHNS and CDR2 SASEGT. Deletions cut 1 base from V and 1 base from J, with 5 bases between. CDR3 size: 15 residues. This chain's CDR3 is CASSEERSGANVLTF. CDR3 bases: TGTGCCAGCAGTGAAGAACGGTCTGGGGCCAACGTCCTGACTTTC.

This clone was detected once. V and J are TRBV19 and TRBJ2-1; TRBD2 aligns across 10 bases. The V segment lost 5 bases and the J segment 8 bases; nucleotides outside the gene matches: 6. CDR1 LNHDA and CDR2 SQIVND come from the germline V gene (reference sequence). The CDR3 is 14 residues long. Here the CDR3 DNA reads TGTGCCAGTAGTGGGCTAGCGGGAGTTGATGAGCAGTTCTTC. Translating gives CASSGLAGVDEQFF.

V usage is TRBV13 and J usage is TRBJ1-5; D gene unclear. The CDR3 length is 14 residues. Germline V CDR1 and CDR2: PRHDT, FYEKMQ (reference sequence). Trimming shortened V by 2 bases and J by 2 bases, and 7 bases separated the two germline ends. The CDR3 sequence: CASSLSIGNQPQHF. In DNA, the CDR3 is TGTGCCAGCAGCTTATCCATAGGCAATCAGCCCCAGCATTTT.

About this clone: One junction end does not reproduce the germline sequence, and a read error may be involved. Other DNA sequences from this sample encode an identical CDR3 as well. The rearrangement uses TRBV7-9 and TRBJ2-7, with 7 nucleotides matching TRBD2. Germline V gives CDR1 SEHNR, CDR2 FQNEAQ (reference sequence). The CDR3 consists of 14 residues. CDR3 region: CSSSFGGRAYEQYF. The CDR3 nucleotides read TGTTCCAGCAGCTTTGGAGGGAGGGCCTACGAGCAGTACTTC.

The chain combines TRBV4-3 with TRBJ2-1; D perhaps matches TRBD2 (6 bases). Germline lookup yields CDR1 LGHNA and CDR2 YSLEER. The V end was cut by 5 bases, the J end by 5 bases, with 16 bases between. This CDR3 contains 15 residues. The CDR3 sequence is CASSSGRSGDNEQFF. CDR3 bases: TGCGCCAGCAGCTCCGGGCGTAGCGGCGACAATGAGCAGTTCTTC.

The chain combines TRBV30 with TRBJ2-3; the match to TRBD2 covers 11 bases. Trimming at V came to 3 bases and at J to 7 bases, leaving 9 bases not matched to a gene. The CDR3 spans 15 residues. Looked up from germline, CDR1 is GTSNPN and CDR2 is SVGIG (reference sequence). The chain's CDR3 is CAWRATSGSLYTQYF. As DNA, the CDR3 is TGTGCCTGGAGGGCTACTAGCGGGAGTCTTTATACGCAGTATTTT.

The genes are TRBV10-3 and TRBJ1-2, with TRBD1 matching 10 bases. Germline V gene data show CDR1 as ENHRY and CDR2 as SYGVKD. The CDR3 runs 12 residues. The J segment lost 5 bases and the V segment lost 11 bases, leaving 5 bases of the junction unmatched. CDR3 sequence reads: CASQDRGYGYTF. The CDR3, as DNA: TGTGCCTCCCAGGACAGGGGGTATGGCTACACCTTC.

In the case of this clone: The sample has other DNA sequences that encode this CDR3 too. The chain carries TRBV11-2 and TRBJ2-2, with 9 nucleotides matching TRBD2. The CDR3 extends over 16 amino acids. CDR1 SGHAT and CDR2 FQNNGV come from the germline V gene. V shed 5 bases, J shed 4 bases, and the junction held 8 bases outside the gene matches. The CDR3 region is CASSLLAGVGTGELFF. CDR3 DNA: TGTGCCAGCAGCCTATTAGCGGGAGTCGGCACCGGGGAGCTGTTTTTT.

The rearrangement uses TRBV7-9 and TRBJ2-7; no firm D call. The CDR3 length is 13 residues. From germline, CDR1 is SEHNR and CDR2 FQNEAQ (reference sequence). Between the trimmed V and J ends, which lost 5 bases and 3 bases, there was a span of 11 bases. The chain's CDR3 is CASSLSNNYEQYF. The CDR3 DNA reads TGTGCCAGCAGCCTATCCAATAACTACGAGCAGTACTTC.

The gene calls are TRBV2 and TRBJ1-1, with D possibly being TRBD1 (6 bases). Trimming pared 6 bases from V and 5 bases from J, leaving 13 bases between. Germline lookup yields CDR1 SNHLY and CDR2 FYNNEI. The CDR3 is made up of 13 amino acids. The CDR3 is CASRRQERTEAFF. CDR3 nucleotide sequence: TGTGCCAGCAGGAGACAGGAGAGGACTGAAGCTTTCTTT. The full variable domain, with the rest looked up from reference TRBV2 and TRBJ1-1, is EPEVTQTPSHQVTQMGQEVILRCVPISNHLYFYWYRQILGQKVEFLVSFYNNEISEKSEIFDDQFSVERPDGSNFTLKIRSTKLEDSAMYFCASRRQERTEAFFGQGTRLTVV.

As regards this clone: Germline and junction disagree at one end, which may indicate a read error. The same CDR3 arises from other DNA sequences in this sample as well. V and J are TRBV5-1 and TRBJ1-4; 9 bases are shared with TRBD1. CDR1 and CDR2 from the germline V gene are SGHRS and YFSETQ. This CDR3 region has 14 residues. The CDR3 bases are TGCGCTAGCAGACTTTCGACAGGGGGGGAAAAACTGTTTTTT. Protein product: CASRLSTGGEKLFF.

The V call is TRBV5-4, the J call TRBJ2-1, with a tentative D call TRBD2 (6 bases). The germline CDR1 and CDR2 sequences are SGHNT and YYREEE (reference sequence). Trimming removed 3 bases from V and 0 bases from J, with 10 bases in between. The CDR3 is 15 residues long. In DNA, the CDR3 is TGTGCCAGCAGCTGGCCCGGGAGCTCCTACAATGAGCAGTTCTTC. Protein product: CASSWPGSSYNEQFF.

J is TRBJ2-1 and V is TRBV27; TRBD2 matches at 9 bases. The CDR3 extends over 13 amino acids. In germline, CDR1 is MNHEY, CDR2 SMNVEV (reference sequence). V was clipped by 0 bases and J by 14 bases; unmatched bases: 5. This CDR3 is CASSLSLAGGKFF. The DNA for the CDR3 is TGTGCCAGCAGTTTATCTTTGGCGGGAGGGAAGTTCTTC.

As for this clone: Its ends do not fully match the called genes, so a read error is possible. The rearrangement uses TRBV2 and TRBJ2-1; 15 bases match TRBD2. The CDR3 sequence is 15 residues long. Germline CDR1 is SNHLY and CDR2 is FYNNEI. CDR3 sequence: CASSEALRTSGRAVF. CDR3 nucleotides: TGTGCCAGCAGTGAAGCGCTTCGGACTAGCGGGAGGGCAGTCTTC. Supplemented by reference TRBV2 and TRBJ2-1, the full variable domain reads EPEVTQTPSHQVTQMGQEVILRCVPISNHLYFYWYRQILGQKVEFLVSFYNNEISEKSEIFDDQFSVERPDGSNFTLKIRSTKLEDSAMYFCASSEALRTSGRAVFGPGTRLTVL.

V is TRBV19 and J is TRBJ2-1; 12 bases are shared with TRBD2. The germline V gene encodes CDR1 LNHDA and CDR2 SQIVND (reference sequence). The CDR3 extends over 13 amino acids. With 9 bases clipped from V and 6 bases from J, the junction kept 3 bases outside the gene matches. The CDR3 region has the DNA TGTGCCAGCCGGACTAGCGGGGTCAATGAGCAGTTCTTC. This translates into CASRTSGVNEQFF.

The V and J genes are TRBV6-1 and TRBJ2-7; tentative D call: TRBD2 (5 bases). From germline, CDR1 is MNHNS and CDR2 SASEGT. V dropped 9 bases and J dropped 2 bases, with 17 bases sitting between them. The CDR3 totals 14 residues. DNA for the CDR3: TGTGCCAGTACCGGCGTACTAGGACCCTACGAGCAGTACTTC. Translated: CASTGVLGPYEQYF.

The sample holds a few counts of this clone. DNA for the CDR3: TGCAGCCTAAGGACAGGGGGGAACACTGAAGCTTTCTTT. Amino acids: CSLRTGGNTEAFF. The V call is TRBV29-1, the J call TRBJ1-1; 10 bases map to TRBD1. The CDR3 has 13 residues. With 8 bases clipped from V and 1 base from J, the junction kept 4 bases outside the gene matches. Germline V gene data show CDR1 as SQVTM and CDR2 as ANQGSEA.

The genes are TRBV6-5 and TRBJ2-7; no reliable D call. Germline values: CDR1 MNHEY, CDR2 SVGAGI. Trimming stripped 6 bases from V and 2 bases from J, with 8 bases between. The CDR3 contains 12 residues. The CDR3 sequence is CASRSWPYEQYF. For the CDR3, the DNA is TGTGCCAGCAGGTCGTGGCCCTACGAGCAGTACTTC.

CDR3 sequence: CYRRRRSPGELFF. For the CDR3, the DNA is TGTTACCGGAGGAGACGGTCACCCGGGGAGCTGTTTTTT. The chain links TRBV28 to TRBJ2-2, with D tentatively TRBD2 (5 bases). This CDR3 has 13 residues. The germline V gene encodes CDR1 MDHEN and CDR2 SYDVKM.

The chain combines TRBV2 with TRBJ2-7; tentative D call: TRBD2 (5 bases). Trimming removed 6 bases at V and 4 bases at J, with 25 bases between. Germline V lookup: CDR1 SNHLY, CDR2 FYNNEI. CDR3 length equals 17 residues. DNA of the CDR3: TGTGCCAGCAGAGACAACATCCGGAGGACCGAGTTATACGAGCAGTACTTC. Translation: CASRDNIRRTELYEQYF.

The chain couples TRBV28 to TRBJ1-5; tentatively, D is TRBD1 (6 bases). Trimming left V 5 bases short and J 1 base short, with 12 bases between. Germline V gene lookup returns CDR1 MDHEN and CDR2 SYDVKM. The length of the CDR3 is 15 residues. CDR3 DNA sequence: TGTGCCAGCAGTCGCAGGGGTGGAAGCAATCAGCCCCAGCATTTT. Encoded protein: CASSRRGGSNQPQHF.

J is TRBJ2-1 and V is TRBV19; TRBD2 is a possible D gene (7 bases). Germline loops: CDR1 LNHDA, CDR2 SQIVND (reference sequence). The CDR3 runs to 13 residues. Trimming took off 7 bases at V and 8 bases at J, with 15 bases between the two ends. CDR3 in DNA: TGTGCCAGTAAAGGGGGAGGGCTATATGAGCAGTTCTTC. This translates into CASKGGGLYEQFF.

The CDR3 spells CAWSKQGFSEQYF. The CDR3 DNA is TGTGCCTGGAGTAAACAGGGTTTTTCCGAGCAGTACTTC. The gene calls are TRBV30 and TRBJ2-7; tentatively, D is TRBD1 (6 bases). This CDR3 region has 13 residues. V lost 2 bases, J lost 6 bases, and 14 bases lay in between. The germline V gene has CDR1 GTSNPN and CDR2 SVGIG (reference sequence). Filled out from reference TRBV30 and TRBJ2-7, the complete variable domain reads SQTIHQWPATLVQPVGSPLSLECTVEGTSNPNLYWYRQAAGRGLQLLFYSVGIGQISSEVPQNLSASRPQDRQFILSSKKLLLSDSGFYLCAWSKQGFSEQYFGPGTRLTVT.